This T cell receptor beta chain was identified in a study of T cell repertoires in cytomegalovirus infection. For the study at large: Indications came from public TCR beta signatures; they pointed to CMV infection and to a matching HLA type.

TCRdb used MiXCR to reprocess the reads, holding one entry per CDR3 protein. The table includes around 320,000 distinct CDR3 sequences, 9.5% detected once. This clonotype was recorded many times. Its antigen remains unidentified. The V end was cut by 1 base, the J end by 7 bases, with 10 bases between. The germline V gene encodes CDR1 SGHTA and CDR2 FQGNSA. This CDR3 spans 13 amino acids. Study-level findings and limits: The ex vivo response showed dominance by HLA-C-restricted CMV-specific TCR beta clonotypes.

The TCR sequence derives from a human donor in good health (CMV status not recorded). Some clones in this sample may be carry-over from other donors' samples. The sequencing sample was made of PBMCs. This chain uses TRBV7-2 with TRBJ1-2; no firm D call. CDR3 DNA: TGTGCCAGCAGCTTAGGCCCGGGTGGTGGCTACACCTTC. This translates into CASSLGPGGGYTF.